Sequencing of this T cell receptor beta chain was carried out in a study of radiotherapy plus CTLA-4 blockade in lung cancer (dated by TCRdb to 2016 to 2018). With respect to the entire study: Among the enrolled patients, approximately 18% had an objective response, and 31% reached disease control.

The germline V gene encodes CDR1 SNHLY and CDR2 FYNNEI. The CDR3 sequence holds 13 residues, the cysteine and phenylalanine included. Left in the record is the CDR3 DNA by itself, 39 bases read in frame from the first base. Unmatched junction bases come to 5, with V trimmed by 5 bases and J by 6 bases. Focal radiation therapy combined with CTLA-4 blockade (ipilimumab) was tested in patients with chemo-refractory metastatic non-small-cell lung cancer. Overall results and qualifications from the work: TCR clones derived from tumors expanded in peripheral blood after treatment with radiotherapy and ipilimumab. The strongest predictors of response were reported to be early dynamic shifts in blood T cell clones along with a rise in serum interferon-beta following radiation.

The library was built by means of the immunoSEQ multiplex PCR assay. Drawn from immuneACCESS, this table holds only the in-frame rearrangements with V and J called that TCRdb kept. Clones are partly lost; checked studies trace under half to an unresolved V gene and leave the rest unexplained. The sample table holds about 40,000 clones, of which roughly 85% were seen once. Of the sample, less than 25% is held by the ten largest clones. Note on this clone: There is no known antigen for this receptor. No base-level quality is on record; no much larger clone is a single base apart.

This TCR derives from a human donor with non-small cell lung cancer whose response to radiotherapy plus ipilimumab could not be evaluated. This sequence uses TRBV2 and TRBJ2-5; 8 central nucleotides agree with TRBD2. Sequences were derived from peripheral blood, sampled from a patient treated with radiotherapy plus ipilimumab. The CDR3 protein is CASSSGSAKTQYF. The DNA is as follows: TGTGCCAGCAGTAGCGGGAGCGCAAAGACCCAGTACTTC.